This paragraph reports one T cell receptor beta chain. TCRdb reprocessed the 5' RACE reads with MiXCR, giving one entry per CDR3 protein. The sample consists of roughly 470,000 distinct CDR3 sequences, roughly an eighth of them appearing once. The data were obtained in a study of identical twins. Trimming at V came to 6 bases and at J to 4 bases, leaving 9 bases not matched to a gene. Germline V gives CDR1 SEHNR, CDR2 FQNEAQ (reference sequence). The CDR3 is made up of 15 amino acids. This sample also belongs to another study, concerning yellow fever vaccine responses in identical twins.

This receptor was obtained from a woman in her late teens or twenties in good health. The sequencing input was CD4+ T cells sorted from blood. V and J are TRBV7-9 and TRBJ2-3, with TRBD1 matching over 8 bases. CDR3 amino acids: CASSKTGDRPDTQYF. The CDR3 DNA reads TGTGCCAGCAGTAAGACAGGGGATAGGCCAGATACGCAGTATTTT.